This passage covers 9 T cell receptor beta chains from one sample sequenced in a study of blood T cell repertoires in COVID-19. The data were produced by immunoSEQ multiplex PCR, yet TCRdb's version contains in-frame clones alone and is incomplete. The sample lists approximately 110,000 clones, around 83% occurring once. The sample taken for sequencing was peripheral blood. These receptors were collected from a human donor in a cohort sampled during active COVID-19.

This clone was found once. The V gene is TRBV7-9, the J gene TRBJ2-4, with D perhaps TRBD2 (7 bases). The CDR3 contains 17 residues. CDR1 is SEHNR and CDR2 is FQNEAQ in the germline V gene (reference sequence). The V gene lost 1 base and the J gene lost 0 bases, with 13 bases spanning the gap. The CDR3 here is CASSLDGGPLAKNIQYF. The CDR3 region has the DNA TGTGCCAGCAGCTTAGACGGGGGGCCCTTAGCCAAAAACATTCAGTACTTC.

This chain uses TRBV2 with TRBJ2-5, with 7 bases that match TRBD1. Germline V gives CDR1 SNHLY, CDR2 FYNNEI. J lost 5 bases, V lost 5 bases, and 5 bases had no gene match. This CDR3 has 13 amino acids. CDR3 sequence: CASSRQGWETQYF. The DNA of the CDR3 is TGTGCCAGCAGTCGACAGGGATGGGAGACCCAGTACTTC.

The CDR3 bases are TGTGCCAGCAGCTTATTCGAGACAGGGGTTGGAGAAAAACTGTTTTTT. This sequence encodes CASSLFETGVGEKLFF. V gene TRBV7-2 combines with J gene TRBJ1-4, with 8 bases aligning to TRBD1. This CDR3 is 16 amino acids long. Germline V lookup: CDR1 SGHTA, CDR2 FQGNSA. Trimming cost V 2 bases and J 8 bases; bases outside gene matches: 10.

The chain links TRBV27 to TRBJ1-5; 7 bases map to TRBD1. Per germline, CDR1 MNHEY and CDR2 SMNVEV (reference sequence). This CDR3 is built from 15 residues. Losses at the gene ends were 5 bases for V and 0 bases for J; bases not matched to a gene: 4. The CDR3 nucleotides read TGTGCCAGCAGTCCCGGGACAGATAGCAATCAGCCCCAGCATTTT. It specifies CASSPGTDSNQPQHF.

The V gene is TRBV6-2 or TRBV6-3, the J gene TRBJ2-5; D gene ambiguous. The V gene's germline CDR1 is MNHEY and CDR2 SVGEGT. The CDR3 is 12 residues long. V lost 2 bases and J 3 bases, leaving 4 bases between the germline ends. The CDR3, as DNA: TGTGCCAGCAGTTACGGAGAAGAGACCCAGTACTTC. Its translation: CASSYGEETQYF.

The CDR3 nucleotides are TGTGCCAGCAGCGTAGGAATGCGCCCCAATGAGCAGTTCTTC. Its translation is CASSVGMRPNEQFF. V and J are TRBV9 and TRBJ2-1; D remains unclear. The V and J ends lost 0 bases and 6 bases respectively, with 10 bases between them. Looked up from germline, CDR1 is SGDLS and CDR2 is YYNGEE. The CDR3 loop spans 14 amino acids.

CDR3 loop: CASSYTRVVNTGELFF. CDR3 DNA: TGTGCCAGCAGTTACACCAGGGTCGTGAACACCGGGGAGCTGTTTTTT. The chain recombines TRBV6-5 with TRBJ2-2; TRBD1 might be the D (5 bases). V lost 2 bases and J 1 base, leaving 11 bases between the germline ends. The CDR3 has 16 residues. The germline V gene has CDR1 MNHEY and CDR2 SVGAGI.

This clone is termed medium-sized (0.01 to 0.1%). The J gene is TRBJ2-5, the V gene TRBV24-1; 7 nucleotides match TRBD2. This CDR3 has 13 residues. CDR1 is KGHDR and CDR2 is SFDVKD in the germline V gene. V gave up 6 bases and J gave up 10 bases; unmatched junction bases: 10. CDR3 region: CATSTPWDYLQYF. The CDR3 coding sequence is TGTGCCACCAGTACACCCTGGGACTACCTCCAGTACTTC.

The rearrangement links TRBV4-2 to TRBJ1-5; 10 positions match TRBD1. V trimming: 4 bases; J trimming: 6 bases; junction bases outside the gene matches: 12. CDR3 length equals 17 residues. Germline assignment: CDR1 LGHNA and CDR2 YNFKEQ. CDR3 residues: CASSLRQGAQSPQPQHF. The CDR3 DNA follows: TGTGCCAGCAGCCTGAGACAGGGGGCGCAGTCCCCTCAGCCCCAGCATTTT.